The clone carrying this T cell receptor (beta chain) has only a few counts. The sample comes from a study of regulatory T cells in long-lasting Graves disease. Germline loops: CDR1 MNHEY, CDR2 SVGEGT. This CDR3 region has 13 residues. V dropped 5 bases and J dropped 6 bases, with 10 bases sitting between them. Arm-PCR of CDR3 regions with iRepertoire HTBI primers generated TCR beta libraries. A single record per CDR3 protein comes from TCRdb applying MiXCR to the multiplex PCR reads. Found here are 450,000 to 650,000 distinct CDR3 sequences, 15% to 20% of them singletons; the top ten hold roughly 25%. Time point given: newly diagnosed GD, antithyroid drugs for less than 3 months. Making the TCR library involved RNA that had been extracted from PBMCs. In addition, the sample was reused for a study of T cells in Graves' hyperthyroidism and ophthalmopathy.

Sequencing used peripheral blood mononuclear cells (PBMCs), obtained at new diagnosis, from a patient treated with antithyroid drugs. The chain links TRBV6-2 or TRBV6-3 to TRBJ2-2; D possibly corresponds to TRBD2 (6 bases). This sequence originates from a middle-aged woman with Graves disease. The CDR3 region has the DNA TGTGCCAGCAGTGGAATAGCGGCCGGGGAGCTGTTTTTT. The encoded protein is CASSGIAAGELFF.